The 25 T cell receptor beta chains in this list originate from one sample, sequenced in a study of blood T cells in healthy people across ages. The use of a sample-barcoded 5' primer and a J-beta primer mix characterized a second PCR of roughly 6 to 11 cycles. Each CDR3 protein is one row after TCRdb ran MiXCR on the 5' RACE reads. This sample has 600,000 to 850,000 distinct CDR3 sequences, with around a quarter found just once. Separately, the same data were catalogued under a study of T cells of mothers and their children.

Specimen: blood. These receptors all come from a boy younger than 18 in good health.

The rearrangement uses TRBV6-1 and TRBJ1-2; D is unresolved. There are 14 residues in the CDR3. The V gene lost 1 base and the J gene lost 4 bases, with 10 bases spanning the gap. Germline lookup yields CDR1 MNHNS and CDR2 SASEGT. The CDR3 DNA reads TGTGCCAGCAGTGAAGTGAGAAGATCCTATGGCTACACCTTC. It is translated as CASSEVRRSYGYTF.

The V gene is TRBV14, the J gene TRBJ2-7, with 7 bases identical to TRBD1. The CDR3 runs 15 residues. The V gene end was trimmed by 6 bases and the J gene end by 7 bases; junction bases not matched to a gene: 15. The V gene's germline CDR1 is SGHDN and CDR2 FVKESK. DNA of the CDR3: TGTGCCAGCAGTCCTACGGACAGGCGGTTTCAGGAGCAGTACTTC. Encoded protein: CASSPTDRRFQEQYF.

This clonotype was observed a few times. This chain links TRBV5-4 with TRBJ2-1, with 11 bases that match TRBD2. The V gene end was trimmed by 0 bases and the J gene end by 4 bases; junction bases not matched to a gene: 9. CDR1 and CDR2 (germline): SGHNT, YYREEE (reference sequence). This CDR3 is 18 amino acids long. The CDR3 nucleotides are TGTGCCAGCAGCTTGGCCCGGACCACTAGCGGGGGTTACAATGAGCAGTTCTTC. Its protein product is CASSLARTTSGGYNEQFF.

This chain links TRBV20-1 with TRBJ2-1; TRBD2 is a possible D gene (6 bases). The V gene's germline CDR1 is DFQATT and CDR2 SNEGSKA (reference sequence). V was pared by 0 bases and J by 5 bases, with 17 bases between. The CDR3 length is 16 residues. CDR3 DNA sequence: TGCAGTGCTAGAGAGGTCGGGGGAAAGGGGCACAATGAGCAGTTCTTC. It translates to CSAREVGGKGHNEQFF.

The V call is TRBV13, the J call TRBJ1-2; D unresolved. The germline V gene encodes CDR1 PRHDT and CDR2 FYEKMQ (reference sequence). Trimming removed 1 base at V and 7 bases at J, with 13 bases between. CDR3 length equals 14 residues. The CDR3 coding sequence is TGTGCCAGCAGCTTAGTCATGGCGGCTACTGGCTACACCTTC. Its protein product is CASSLVMAATGYTF. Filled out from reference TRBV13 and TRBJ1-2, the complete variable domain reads AAGVIQSPRHLIKEKRETATLKCYPIPRHDTVYWYQQGPGQDPQFLISFYEKMQSDKGSIPDRFSAQQFSDYHSELNMSSLELGDSALYFCASSLVMAATGYTFGSGTRLTVV.

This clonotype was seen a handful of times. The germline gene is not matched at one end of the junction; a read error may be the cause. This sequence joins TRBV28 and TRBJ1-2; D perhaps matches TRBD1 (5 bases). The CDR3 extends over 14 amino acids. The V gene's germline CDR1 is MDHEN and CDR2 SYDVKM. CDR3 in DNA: TGCGCCAGCAGTTCCGCGGGCCTTCAGGGTGGCTACACCTTC. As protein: CASSSAGLQGGYTF.

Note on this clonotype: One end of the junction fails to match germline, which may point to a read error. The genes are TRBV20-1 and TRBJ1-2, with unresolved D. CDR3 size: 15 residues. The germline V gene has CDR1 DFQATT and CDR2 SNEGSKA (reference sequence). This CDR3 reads CSARDLGKVNYDYTF. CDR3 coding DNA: TGCAGTGCTAGAGATCTAGGGAAAGTAAACTATGACTACACCTTC.

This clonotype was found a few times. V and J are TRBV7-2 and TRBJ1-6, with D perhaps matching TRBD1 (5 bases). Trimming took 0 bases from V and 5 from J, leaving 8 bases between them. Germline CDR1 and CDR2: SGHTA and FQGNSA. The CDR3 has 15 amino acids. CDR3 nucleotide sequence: TGTGCCAGCAGCTTAGCTGGGGGGAATAATTCACCCCTCCACTTT. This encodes CASSLAGGNNSPLHF.

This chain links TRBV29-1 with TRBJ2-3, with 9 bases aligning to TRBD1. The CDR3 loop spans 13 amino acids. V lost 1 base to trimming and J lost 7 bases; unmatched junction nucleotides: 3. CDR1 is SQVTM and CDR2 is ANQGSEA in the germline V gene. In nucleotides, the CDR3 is TGCAGCGTTGAAGGGACAGGGGAATATACGCAGTATTTT. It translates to CSVEGTGEYTQYF.

CDR3 amino acids: CASSYSRADTQYF. CDR3 DNA sequence: TGTGCCAGCAGTTACTCGAGAGCAGATACGCAGTATTTT. The chain carries TRBV6-5 and TRBJ2-3; D not certain. Looked up from germline, CDR1 is MNHEY and CDR2 is SVGAGI. The CDR3 has 13 amino acids. The ends were cut back, 0 bases at V and 4 bases at J, with 5 bases in the middle.

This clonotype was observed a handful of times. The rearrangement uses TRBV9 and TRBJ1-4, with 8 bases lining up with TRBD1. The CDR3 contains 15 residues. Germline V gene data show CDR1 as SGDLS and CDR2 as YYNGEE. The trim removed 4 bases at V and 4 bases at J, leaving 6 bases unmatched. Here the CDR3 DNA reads TGTGCCAGCAGCCCCAGGGGGCTACTTAATGAAAAACTGTTTTTT. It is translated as CASSPRGLLNEKLFF.

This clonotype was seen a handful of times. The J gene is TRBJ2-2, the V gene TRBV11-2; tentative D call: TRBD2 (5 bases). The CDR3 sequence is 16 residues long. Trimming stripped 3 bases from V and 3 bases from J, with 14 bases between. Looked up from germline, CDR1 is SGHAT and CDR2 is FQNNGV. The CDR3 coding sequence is TGTGCCAGCAGCTTTGGTACAGAGAGGGACACCGGGGAGCTGTTTTTT. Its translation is CASSFGTERDTGELFF. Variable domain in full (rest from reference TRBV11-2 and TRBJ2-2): EAGVAQSPRYKIIEKRQSVAFWCNPISGHATLYWYQQILGQGPKLLIQFQNNGVVDDSQLPKDRFSAERLKGVDSTLKIQPAKLEDSAVYLCASSFGTERDTGELFFGEGSRLTVL.

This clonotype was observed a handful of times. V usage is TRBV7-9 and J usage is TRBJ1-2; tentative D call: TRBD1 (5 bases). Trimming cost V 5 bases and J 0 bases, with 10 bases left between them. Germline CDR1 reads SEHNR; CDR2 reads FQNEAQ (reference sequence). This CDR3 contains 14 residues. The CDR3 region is CASSNLTANYGYTF. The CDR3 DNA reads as TGTGCCAGCAGCAACCTGACAGCTAACTATGGCTACACCTTC.

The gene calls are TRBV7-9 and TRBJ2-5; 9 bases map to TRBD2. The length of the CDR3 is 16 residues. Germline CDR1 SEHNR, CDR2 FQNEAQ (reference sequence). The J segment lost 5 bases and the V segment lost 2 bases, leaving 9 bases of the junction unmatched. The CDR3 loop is CASSLTPIAGVETQYF. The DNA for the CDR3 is TGTGCCAGCAGCTTAACACCTATAGCGGGAGTTGAGACCCAGTACTTC. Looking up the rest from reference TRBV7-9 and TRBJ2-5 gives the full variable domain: DTGVSQNPRHKITKRGQNVTFRCDPISEHNRLYWYRQTLGQGPEFLTYFQNEAQLEKSRLLSDRFSAERPKGSFSTLEIQRTEQGDSAMYLCASSLTPIAGVETQYFGPGTRLLVL.

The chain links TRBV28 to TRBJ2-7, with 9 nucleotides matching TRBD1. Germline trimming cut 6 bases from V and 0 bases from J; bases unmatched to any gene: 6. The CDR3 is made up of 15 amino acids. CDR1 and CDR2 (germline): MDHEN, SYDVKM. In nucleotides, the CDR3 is TGTGCCAGCAGACCGGACAGGGGATTCTCCTACGAGCAGTACTTC. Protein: CASRPDRGFSYEQYF.

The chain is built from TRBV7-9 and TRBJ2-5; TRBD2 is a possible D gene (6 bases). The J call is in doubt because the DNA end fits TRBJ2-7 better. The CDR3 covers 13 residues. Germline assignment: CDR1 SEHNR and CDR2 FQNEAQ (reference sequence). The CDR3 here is CASRSSAAYEQYF. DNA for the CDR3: TGTGCCAGCAGGTCTAGCGCCGCCTACGAGCAGTACTTC.

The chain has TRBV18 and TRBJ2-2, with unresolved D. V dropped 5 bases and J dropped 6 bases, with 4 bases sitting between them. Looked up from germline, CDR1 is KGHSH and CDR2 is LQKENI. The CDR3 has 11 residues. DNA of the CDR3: TGTGCCAGCTCAATAGCCGGGGAGCTGTTTTTT. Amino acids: CASSIAGELFF.

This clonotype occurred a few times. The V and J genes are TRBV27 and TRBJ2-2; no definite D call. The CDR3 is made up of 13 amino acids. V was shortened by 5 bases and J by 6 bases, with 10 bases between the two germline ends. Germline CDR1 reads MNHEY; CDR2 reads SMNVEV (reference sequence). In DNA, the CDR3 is TGTGCCAGCAGTCCCCGGGCCCCCGGGGAGCTGTTTTTT. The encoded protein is CASSPRAPGELFF.

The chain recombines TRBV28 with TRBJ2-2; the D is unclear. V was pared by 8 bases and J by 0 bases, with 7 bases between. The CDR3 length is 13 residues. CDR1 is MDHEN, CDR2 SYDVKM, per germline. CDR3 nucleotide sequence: TGTGCCAGCGGCGTTTCGAACACCGGGGAGCTGTTTTTT. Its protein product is CASGVSNTGELFF. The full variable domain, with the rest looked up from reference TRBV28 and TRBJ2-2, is DVKVTQSSRYLVKRTGEKVFLECVQDMDHENMFWYRQDPGLGLRLIYFSYDVKMKEKGDIPEGYSVSREKKERFSLILESASTNQTSMYLCASGVSNTGELFFGEGSRLTVL.

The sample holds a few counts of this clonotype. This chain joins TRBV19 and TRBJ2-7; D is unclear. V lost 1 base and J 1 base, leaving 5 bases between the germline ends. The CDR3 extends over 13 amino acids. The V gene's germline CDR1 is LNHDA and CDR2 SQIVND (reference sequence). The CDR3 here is CASSIAPSYEQYF. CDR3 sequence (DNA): TGTGCCAGTAGTATAGCCCCATCCTACGAGCAGTACTTC.

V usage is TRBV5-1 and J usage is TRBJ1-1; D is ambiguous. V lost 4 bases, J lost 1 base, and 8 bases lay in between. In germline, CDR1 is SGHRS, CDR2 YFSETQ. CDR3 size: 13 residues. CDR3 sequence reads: CASSELQNTEAFF. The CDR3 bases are TGCGCCAGCAGCGAACTCCAGAACACTGAAGCTTTCTTT.

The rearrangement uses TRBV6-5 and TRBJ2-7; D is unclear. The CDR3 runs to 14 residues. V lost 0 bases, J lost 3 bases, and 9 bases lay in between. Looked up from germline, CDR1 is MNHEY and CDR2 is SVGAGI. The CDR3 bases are TGTGCCAGCAGTTACTCGAGGCAGGACTACGAGCAGTACTTC. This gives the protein CASSYSRQDYEQYF.

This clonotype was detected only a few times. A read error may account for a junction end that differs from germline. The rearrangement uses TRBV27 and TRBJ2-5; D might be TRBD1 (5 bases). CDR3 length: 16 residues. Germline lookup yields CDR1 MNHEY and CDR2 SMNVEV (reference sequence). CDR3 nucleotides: TGTGCCGGCAGTTTTACCCTGACAGAGTACCAAGAGACCCAGTACTTC. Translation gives CAGSFTLTEYQETQYF.

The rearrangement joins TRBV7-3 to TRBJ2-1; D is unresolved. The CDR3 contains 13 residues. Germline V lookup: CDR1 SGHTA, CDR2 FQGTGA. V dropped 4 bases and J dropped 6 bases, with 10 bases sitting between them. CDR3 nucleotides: TGTGCCAGCAGCTCGGGCCCTTCCAATGAGCAGTTCTTC. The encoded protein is CASSSGPSNEQFF.

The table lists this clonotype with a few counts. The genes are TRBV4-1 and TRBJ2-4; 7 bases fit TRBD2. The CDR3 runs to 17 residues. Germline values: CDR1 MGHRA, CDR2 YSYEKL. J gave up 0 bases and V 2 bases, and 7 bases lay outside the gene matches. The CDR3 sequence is CASSQPGGGIAKNIQYF. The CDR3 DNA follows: TGCGCCAGCAGCCAACCCGGGGGAGGGATAGCCAAAAACATTCAGTACTTC.